This TCR beta chain was observed in a study of CXCR3-negative and CXCR3-positive naive CD8 T cells. CDR3 length: 18 amino acids. CDR1 LGHNA and CDR2 YNFKEQ come from the germline V gene. Carrying UMI labels, the TRB cDNA libraries were prepared through 5' RACE. TCRdb re-called the 5' RACE reads and catalogs CDR3 proteins one per entry, DNA excluded. This repertoire includes about 23,000 distinct CDR3 sequences. Sequencing used memory CD8+ T cells from blood. This TCR derives from a human donor in good health. Some clones in this sample may be carry-over from other donors' samples. This chain uses TRBV4-2 with TRBJ2-7; without DNA, the TCRdb call of TRBD2 cannot be checked. The CDR3 protein is CASSLTGTQFSFSYEQYF.